This T cell receptor (beta chain) came from a study of T cells in Graves' hyperthyroidism and ophthalmopathy. The germline V gene has CDR1 MNHEY and CDR2 SVGAGI. V was clipped by 4 bases and J by 8 bases, with 12 bases between them. This CDR3 has 13 amino acids. For Graves' hyperthyroidism to be stable, ophthalmopathy could not progress within 18 months. Amplification of TCR beta CDR3 regions was performed using RNA transcripts as template. Carried out on the TCR CDR3, a first-round RT-PCR used the HTBI primer set. TCRdb itself ran the multiplex PCR reads through MiXCR, one entry per CDR3 protein. The sample holds roughly 800,000 distinct CDR3 sequences, approximately 40% seen once. Concerning this clonotype: Its target is unknown.

Points from the study as a whole: In the analysis, a 13 V-J model separated ophthalmopathy from stable hyperthyroidism.

This clonotype originated in a man between 18 and 35 years old with Graves' hyperthyroidism. This chain links TRBV6-5 with TRBJ1-5; D is uncertain. Input material: blood. CDR3 loop: CASSSTNREPQHF. The CDR3 coding sequence is TGTGCCAGCAGTTCGACAAACCGCGAGCCCCAGCATTTT.